Given below is one TCR beta chain in context. The sample originates from a study of graft-versus-host responses after intestinal transplantation. Turning to the study itself: Recipients were all induced with anti-thymocyte globulin, then given tacrolimus and steroids for 2 to 3 years. Study-level results: The authors found GvH clones in recipient marrow, some appearing first in ileum or blood. Within the allografts of patients who had graft-donor T cell macrochimerism, graft-versus-host to host-versus-graft clonal ratios were high.

CFSE-labeled responder cells (200,000) were plated with 200,000 irradiated, violet-dye-labeled stimulator cells. Sorting was performed after the reaction on proliferating CFSE-low CD3+CD4+ and CD3+CD8+ responders. Method: immunoSEQ multiplex PCR; TCRdb's copy keeps in-frame clones and lacks some. The sample includes around 20,000 clones, roughly 33% seen only once; the top ten take about 9.3%. Germline V gene data show CDR1 as SGHTA and CDR2 as FQGTGA. The CDR3 covers 15 residues. V was clipped by 1 base and J by 1 base; unmatched bases: 2. The sequence derives from a human patient who received an intestinal transplant. This chain links TRBV7-3 with TRBJ2-3; 7 nucleotides align to TRBD2. The sequenced sample was alloreactive CD8+ T cells from a mixed lymphocyte reaction culture, obtained before intestinal transplant. The subset was: CFSE-low proliferating T cells sorted from approximately six-day pre-transplant mixed lymphocyte reaction (GvH or HvG direction). The DNA for the CDR3 is TGTGCCAGCAGCTTAATTGGGGGGGGCACAGATACGCAGTATTTT. Translating gives CASSLIGGGTDTQYF.